The source of this T cell receptor (beta chain) is a study of cytomegalovirus exposure and HLA in healthy donors. Findings of the study overall: Published work reported that the classifier diagnosed cytomegalovirus status with high specificity and sensitivity.

With respect to this clone: Its antigen is still unknown.

The PCR had 60 Vbeta and 13 Jbeta primers. Assay used: immunoSEQ multiplex PCR; TCRdb lists only in-frame clones, some missing. The data hold fewer than 250,000 clones, with over 70% observed a single time. The TCR originated in a man aged 40-49 years in good health and CMV-seropositive. Specimen: PBMCs.

CDR3 sequence (DNA): TGTGCCAGCAGCTTGGGGAGTGAAGCTTTCTTT. This gives the protein CASSLGSEAFF. J is TRBJ1-1 and V is TRBV5-4; D not resolved. CDR1 is SGHNT, CDR2 YYREEE, per germline (reference sequence). The CDR3 has 11 amino acids. Trimming cost V 0 bases and J 7 bases, with 4 bases left between them.